Listed below are T cell receptor beta chains from one sample, sequenced in a study of T-cell reconstitution after alpha-beta-depleted transplantation in children. TCRdb analysed the PCR reads with MiXCR anew, one entry per CDR3 protein. This table holds 80,000 to 95,000 distinct CDR3 sequences, roughly 8.3% found once. The material sequenced was PBMCs from the stem cell graft donor, taken from the stem cell graft. These receptors all stem from a human donor who donated a stem cell graft to a child with congenital amegakaryocytic thrombocytopenia. The CDR3 runs from the conserved cysteine through the conserved F or W. Each record gives: CDR3 protein, CDR3 DNA, D gene, clone size, J gene, V gene. D genes are given only for firm matches. Not every row has a clone size; where given, it reads once, few, many or a size class.

CDR3 protein: CASGPGPLDQPQHF
CDR3 DNA: TGTGCCAGCGGCCCGGGACCCCTCGACCAGCCCCAGCATTTT
D gene: .
clone size: .
J gene: TRBJ1-5
V gene: TRBV5-6

CDR3 protein: CASSEIGLETQYF
CDR3 DNA: TGTGCCAGCAGTGAAATAGGTCTAGAGACCCAGTACTTC
D gene: .
clone size: many
J gene: TRBJ2-5
V gene: TRBV25-1

CDR3 protein: CAIGRTGQVRVNEQFF
CDR3 DNA: TGTGCCATCGGAAGGACAGGACAGGTCCGGGTCAATGAGCAGTTCTTC
D gene: TRBD1
clone size: many
J gene: TRBJ2-1
V gene: TRBV10-3

CDR3 protein: CASSARAGHSYNEQFF
CDR3 DNA: TGCGCCAGCAGCGCCCGGGCGGGCCACTCCTACAATGAGCAGTTCTTC
D gene: .
clone size: many
J gene: TRBJ2-1
V gene: TRBV5-1

CDR3 protein: CSARLPSGGDNEQFF
CDR3 DNA: TGCAGTGCTAGGCTTCCTAGCGGGGGAGACAATGAGCAGTTCTTC
D gene: TRBD2
clone size: .
J gene: TRBJ2-1
V gene: TRBV20-1

CDR3 protein: CASSQVWAGGQETQYF
CDR3 DNA: TGCGCCAGCAGCCAAGTTTGGGCGGGGGGCCAAGAGACCCAGTACTTC
D gene: TRBD2
clone size: few
J gene: TRBJ2-5
V gene: TRBV4-1

CDR3 protein: CSVGGYTF
CDR3 DNA: TGCAGCGTCGGGGGCTACACCTTC
D gene: .
clone size: many
J gene: TRBJ1-2
V gene: TRBV20-1

CDR3 protein: CASTLGTSASTDTQYF
CDR3 DNA: TGCGCCAGCACCCTGGGGACTAGCGCTAGCACAGATACGCAGTATTTT
D gene: TRBD2
clone size: many
J gene: TRBJ2-3
V gene: TRBV5-1

CDR3 protein: CASSLLGSANTGELFF
CDR3 DNA: TGTGCCAGCAGTCTTCTCGGTTCCGCGAACACCGGGGAGCTGTTTTTT
D gene: .
clone size: many
J gene: TRBJ2-2
V gene: TRBV28

CDR3 protein: CASSRVTGGSETQYF
CDR3 DNA: TGCGCCAGCAGCCGCGTGACAGGGGGCTCAGAGACCCAGTACTTC
D gene: TRBD1
clone size: many
J gene: TRBJ2-5
V gene: TRBV5-1

CDR3 protein: CASSQGQETQYF
CDR3 DNA: TGTGCCAGCAGCCAAGGGCAAGAGACCCAGTACTTC
D gene: .
clone size: many
J gene: TRBJ2-5
V gene: TRBV3-1

CDR3 protein: CASSLGATGELFF
CDR3 DNA: TGTGCCAGCAGCTTAGGGGCGACCGGGGAGCTGTTTTTT
D gene: .
clone size: .
J gene: TRBJ2-2
V gene: TRBV11-2

CDR3 protein: CSARDPSSSPYEQYF
CDR3 DNA: TGCAGTGCTAGAGATCCCTCTAGCAGCCCATACGAGCAGTACTTC
D gene: .
clone size: .
J gene: TRBJ2-7
V gene: TRBV20-1

CDR3 protein: CASSLDAGLYGYTF
CDR3 DNA: TGTGCCAGCAGCCTGGACGCCGGCCTCTATGGCTACACCTTC
D gene: .
clone size: many
J gene: TRBJ1-2
V gene: TRBV5-4

CDR3 protein: CAISTGRDPPYSNQPQHF
CDR3 DNA: TGTGCCATCAGCACGGGCAGGGACCCACCTTATAGCAATCAGCCCCAGCATTTT
D gene: .
clone size: many
J gene: TRBJ1-5
V gene: TRBV10-3

CDR3 protein: CSAREPPGGRWTEAFF
CDR3 DNA: TGCAGTGCTAGAGAACCCCCCGGGGGGCGTTGGACTGAAGCTTTCTTT
D gene: .
clone size: many
J gene: TRBJ1-1
V gene: TRBV20-1

CDR3 protein: CSAGRPYVGTSGTLQETQYF
CDR3 DNA: TGCAGTGCCGGGAGGCCCTATGTGGGGACTAGCGGGACACTTCAAGAGACCCAGTACTTC
D gene: TRBD2
clone size: few
J gene: TRBJ2-5
V gene: TRBV20-1

CDR3 protein: CASSQEQGAYEQYF
CDR3 DNA: TGTGCCAGCAGCCAAGAACAGGGGGCCTACGAGCAGTACTTC
D gene: TRBD1
clone size: many
J gene: TRBJ2-7
V gene: TRBV3-1

CDR3 protein: CASSLGTGETEAFF
CDR3 DNA: TGTGCCAGCAGCTTAGGGACAGGGGAGACTGAAGCTTTCTTT
D gene: TRBD1
clone size: many
J gene: TRBJ1-1
V gene: TRBV11-2

CDR3 protein: CSAGQSTDTQYF
CDR3 DNA: TGCAGTGCCGGCCAAAGCACAGATACGCAGTATTTT
D gene: .
clone size: many
J gene: TRBJ2-3
V gene: TRBV20-1

CDR3 protein: CASSIEGRKDEQFF
CDR3 DNA: TGTGCCAGTAGTATAGAGGGAAGGAAGGATGAGCAGTTCTTC
D gene: .
clone size: .
J gene: TRBJ2-1
V gene: TRBV19

CDR3 protein: CASSFRRTVLGDTGELFF
CDR3 DNA: TGCGCCAGCAGCTTCCGCCGGACGGTTCTTGGGGACACCGGGGAGCTGTTTTTT
D gene: .
clone size: .
J gene: TRBJ2-2
V gene: TRBV5-1

CDR3 protein: CSVTSGDLTKNIQYF
CDR3 DNA: TGCAGTGTGACTAGCGGGGACCTGACCAAAAACATTCAGTACTTC
D gene: TRBD2
clone size: many
J gene: TRBJ2-4
V gene: TRBV20-1

CDR3 protein: CASSPSGTGVREQYF
CDR3 DNA: TGTGCCAGCAGCCCATCCGGGACGGGGGTTAGGGAGCAGTACTTC
D gene: .
clone size: many
J gene: TRBJ2-7
V gene: TRBV28

CDR3 protein: CSAQIDTQYF
CDR3 DNA: TGCAGTGCTCAAATAGATACGCAGTATTTT
D gene: .
clone size: many
J gene: TRBJ2-3
V gene: TRBV20-1

CDR3 protein: CASSYAAGGTYEQYF
CDR3 DNA: TGTGCCAGCAGTTACGCGGCGGGAGGGACCTACGAGCAGTACTTC
D gene: TRBD2
clone size: many
J gene: TRBJ2-7
V gene: TRBV6-5

CDR3 protein: CASSYRGDPLHF
CDR3 DNA: TGTGCCAGCAGTTACAGGGGTGACCCCCTCCACTTT
D gene: TRBD1
clone size: many
J gene: TRBJ1-6
V gene: TRBV25-1

CDR3 protein: CASSQDPAGAGELFF
CDR3 DNA: TGTGCCAGCAGCCAAGATCCAGCGGGAGCCGGGGAGCTGTTTTTT
D gene: TRBD2
clone size: many
J gene: TRBJ2-2
V gene: TRBV3-1

CDR3 protein: CASSSDRSTEAFF
CDR3 DNA: TGTGCCAGCAGTTCAGACAGAAGTACTGAAGCTTTCTTT
D gene: .
clone size: many
J gene: TRBJ1-1
V gene: TRBV6-2/TRBV6-3

CDR3 protein: CASSKQGVRRNQPQHF
CDR3 DNA: TGTGCCAGCAGCAAACAGGGCGTCAGGAGAAATCAGCCCCAGCATTTT
D gene: .
clone size: many
J gene: TRBJ1-5
V gene: TRBV21-1

CDR3 protein: CASSQGAPQRRANVLTF
CDR3 DNA: TGCGCCAGCAGCCAAGGGGCCCCCCAGCGTAGGGCCAACGTCCTGACTTTC
D gene: .
clone size: few
J gene: TRBJ2-6
V gene: TRBV4-1

CDR3 protein: CSEQQPEKIDTQYF
CDR3 DNA: TGCAGTGAACAACAGCCGGAGAAGATCGATACGCAGTATTTT
D gene: .
clone size: many
J gene: TRBJ2-3
V gene: TRBV20-1

CDR3 protein: CASSLAEQQYDTEAFF
CDR3 DNA: TGTGCCAGCAGCTTAGCCGAACAGCAGTACGACACTGAAGCTTTCTTT
D gene: .
clone size: .
J gene: TRBJ1-1
V gene: TRBV7-9

CDR3 protein: CASSLSAGDTEAFF
CDR3 DNA: TGCGCCAGCAGCTTGTCAGCTGGAGATACTGAAGCTTTCTTT
D gene: .
clone size: few
J gene: TRBJ1-1
V gene: TRBV5-1

CDR3 protein: CASSLLAGEGPGELFF
CDR3 DNA: TGTGCCAGCAGCTTACTCGCGGGGGAAGGTCCAGGGGAGCTGTTTTTT
D gene: TRBD2
clone size: many
J gene: TRBJ2-2
V gene: TRBV7-7

CDR3 protein: CASSSRLWTGSQHF
CDR3 DNA: TGTGCCAGCAGCTCCCGACTTTGGACCGGGTCCCAGCATTTT
D gene: .
clone size: many
J gene: TRBJ1-5
V gene: TRBV5-8

CDR3 protein: CASSLVPAVTDTQYF
CDR3 DNA: TGTGCCAGCAGTTTAGTACCAGCGGTCACAGATACGCAGTATTTT
D gene: .
clone size: .
J gene: TRBJ2-3
V gene: TRBV12-3/TRBV12-4

CDR3 protein: CSARPDGYQPQHF
CDR3 DNA: TGCAGTGCTAGACCCGACGGATATCAGCCCCAGCATTTT
D gene: .
clone size: many
J gene: TRBJ1-5
V gene: TRBV20-1

CDR3 protein: CASSLGPGQRNTEAFF
CDR3 DNA: TGCGCCAGCAGCTTGGGACCGGGACAGAGGAACACTGAAGCTTTCTTT
D gene: TRBD1
clone size: many
J gene: TRBJ1-1
V gene: TRBV5-1

CDR3 protein: CASSQGHRNFEQYF
CDR3 DNA: TGCGCCAGCAGCCAAGGTCACAGGAATTTCGAGCAGTACTTC
D gene: .
clone size: .
J gene: TRBJ2-7
V gene: TRBV4-1

CDR3 protein: CATSPRQGWNTEAFF
CDR3 DNA: TGTGCCACCAGCCCCCGACAGGGGTGGAACACTGAAGCTTTCTTT
D gene: TRBD1
clone size: many
J gene: TRBJ1-1
V gene: TRBV15

CDR3 protein: CAAQETTEAFF
CDR3 DNA: TGTGCCGCACAGGAGACCACTGAAGCTTTCTTT
D gene: .
clone size: .
J gene: TRBJ1-1
V gene: TRBV25-1

CDR3 protein: CASSASGTDTQYF
CDR3 DNA: TGTGCCAGCAGCGCCTCGGGCACAGATACGCAGTATTTT
D gene: .
clone size: many
J gene: TRBJ2-3
V gene: TRBV7-9

CDR3 protein: CASGASGANVLTF
CDR3 DNA: TGTGCCAGCGGGGCCTCTGGGGCCAACGTCCTGACTTTC
D gene: .
clone size: .
J gene: TRBJ2-6
V gene: TRBV6-2/TRBV6-3

CDR3 protein: CASIDTSNTGELFF
CDR3 DNA: TGTGCCAGCATCGATACTTCGAACACCGGGGAGCTGTTTTTT
D gene: .
clone size: few
J gene: TRBJ2-2
V gene: TRBV28

CDR3 protein: CASSPGGGDTQYF
CDR3 DNA: TGCGCCAGCAGCCCGGGTGGTGGCGATACGCAGTATTTT
D gene: .
clone size: many
J gene: TRBJ2-3
V gene: TRBV5-1

CDR3 protein: CAMSPGQGGLVSNEQFF
CDR3 DNA: TGTGCCATGAGCCCGGGGCAGGGAGGGTTGGTATCCAATGAGCAGTTCTTC
D gene: TRBD2
clone size: .
J gene: TRBJ2-1
V gene: TRBV7-9

CDR3 protein: CASSLGGRGAYEQYF
CDR3 DNA: TGTGCCAGCAGCTTGGGAGGTAGGGGGGCCTACGAGCAGTACTTC
D gene: .
clone size: many
J gene: TRBJ2-7
V gene: TRBV5-6

CDR3 protein: CASSWEALRRNTGELFF
CDR3 DNA: TGCGCCAGCAGCTGGGAGGCCCTCAGAAGGAACACCGGGGAGCTGTTTTTT
D gene: .
clone size: .
J gene: TRBJ2-2
V gene: TRBV5-1

CDR3 protein: CSVENPRGEQFF
CDR3 DNA: TGCAGCGTTGAAAACCCGCGCGGCGAGCAGTTCTTC
D gene: .
clone size: many
J gene: TRBJ2-1
V gene: TRBV29-1

CDR3 protein: CSARDPRGYTDTQYF
CDR3 DNA: TGCAGTGCTAGAGATCCGCGCGGGTACACAGATACGCAGTATTTT
D gene: .
clone size: many
J gene: TRBJ2-3
V gene: TRBV20-1